This paragraph covers one T cell receptor (beta chain) sequence. The antigen is not known. Libraries were prepared by immunoSEQ multiplex PCR; TCRdb keeps only in-frame clonotypes and omits some of them. The profile shows fewer than 85,000 clones, roughly 77% of them singletons. This sample is part of a study of cytotoxic CD8 clonotypes in ibrutinib-treated CLL. Whole-study findings and limits: An increase in clonality occurred at ibrutinib response, followed by a return toward baseline at progression. Baseline clonality exceeded age-matched healthy donors and tracked circulating CD8+ T-cell counts. Investigators sampled sustained-remission and progressing patients at differing times. Public clonotypes were seen rarely and were contracted or stable on treatment.

V was pared by 6 bases and J by 3 bases, with 9 bases between. The CDR3 consists of 14 residues. Germline CDR1 and CDR2: MDHEN and SYDVKM. The sequence derives from a human donor with chronic lymphocytic leukemia. The chain is built from TRBV28 and TRBJ1-6; D possibly corresponds to TRBD1 (5 bases). The starting material was PBMCs, obtained after 12 months of ibrutinib treatment. CDR3 amino acids: CASSTGVYNSPLHF. Here the CDR3 DNA reads TGTGCCAGCAGCACAGGAGTCTATAATTCACCCCTCCACTTT. The whole variable domain, remainder taken from reference TRBV28 and TRBJ1-6, is DVKVTQSSRYLVKRTGEKVFLECVQDMDHENMFWYRQDPGLGLRLIYFSYDVKMKEKGDIPEGYSVSREKKERFSLILESASTNQTSMYLCASSTGVYNSPLHFGNGTRLTVT.